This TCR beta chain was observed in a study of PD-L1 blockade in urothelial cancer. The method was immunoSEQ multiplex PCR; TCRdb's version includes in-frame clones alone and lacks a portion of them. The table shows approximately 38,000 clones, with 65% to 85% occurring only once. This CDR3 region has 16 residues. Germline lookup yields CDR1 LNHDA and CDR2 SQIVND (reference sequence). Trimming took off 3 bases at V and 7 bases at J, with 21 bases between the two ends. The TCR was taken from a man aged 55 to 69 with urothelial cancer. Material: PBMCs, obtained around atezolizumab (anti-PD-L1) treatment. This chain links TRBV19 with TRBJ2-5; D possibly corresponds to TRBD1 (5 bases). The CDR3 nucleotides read TGTGCCAGTAGTATTGGCGGTGTTGGGGCTCAGGTGACCCAGTACTTC. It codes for CASSIGGVGAQVTQYF. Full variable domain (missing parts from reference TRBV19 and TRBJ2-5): DGGITQSPKYLFRKEGQNVTLSCEQNLNHDAMYWYRQDPGQGLRLIYYSQIVNDFQKGDIAEGYSVSREKKESFPLTVTSAQKNPTAFYLCASSIGGVGAQVTQYFGPGTRLLVL.